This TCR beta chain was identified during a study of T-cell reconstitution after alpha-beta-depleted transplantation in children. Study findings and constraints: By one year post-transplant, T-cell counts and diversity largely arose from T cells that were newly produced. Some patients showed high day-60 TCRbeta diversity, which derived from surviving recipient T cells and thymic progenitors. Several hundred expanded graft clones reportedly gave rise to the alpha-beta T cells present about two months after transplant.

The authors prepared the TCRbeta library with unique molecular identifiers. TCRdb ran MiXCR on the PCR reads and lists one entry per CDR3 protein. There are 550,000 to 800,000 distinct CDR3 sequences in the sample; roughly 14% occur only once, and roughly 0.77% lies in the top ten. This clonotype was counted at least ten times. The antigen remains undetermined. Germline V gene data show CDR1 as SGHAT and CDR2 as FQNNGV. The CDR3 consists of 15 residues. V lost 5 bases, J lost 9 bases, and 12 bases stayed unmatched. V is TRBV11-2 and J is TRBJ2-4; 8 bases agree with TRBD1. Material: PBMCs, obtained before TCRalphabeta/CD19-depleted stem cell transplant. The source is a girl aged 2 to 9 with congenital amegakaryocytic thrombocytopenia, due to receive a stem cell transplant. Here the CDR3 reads CASSLLGQGNPIQYF. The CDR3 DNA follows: TGTGCCAGCAGCCTACTAGGACAGGGAAATCCCATTCAGTACTTC.